A single sample is the source of the 29 T cell receptor beta chains below, sequenced in a study of radiotherapy plus CTLA-4 blockade in lung cancer. Data came from immunoSEQ multiplex PCR; TCRdb stores just in-frame clones and leaves some out. Of tens of thousands of clones in the sample, 70% to 90% were seen once. Sequencing used peripheral blood, obtained from a patient treated with radiotherapy plus ipilimumab. These receptors were taken from a human donor with non-small cell lung cancer whose response to radiotherapy plus ipilimumab could not be evaluated.

The table lists this clone with a count of one. J is TRBJ2-3 and V is TRBV6-1, with D unclear. V was cut by 9 bases and J by 4 bases, with 17 bases left in between. CDR3 length: 14 residues. Germline CDR1 MNHNS, CDR2 SASEGT. The chain's CDR3 is CASPPSAAPDTQYF. The CDR3 nucleotides read TGTGCCAGTCCGCCCTCGGCGGCCCCAGATACGCAGTATTTT.

The genes are TRBV28 and TRBJ2-3, with 10 positions matching TRBD1. Germline lookup yields CDR1 MDHEN and CDR2 SYDVKM. This CDR3 is built from 19 residues. V was pared by 8 bases and J by 1 base, with 18 bases of the junction left unmatched. The CDR3 DNA reads as TGTGCCAGCCCCCCGGGGACTTCGGGACAGGGGATTGGCACAGATACGCAGTATTTT. It is translated as CASPPGTSGQGIGTDTQYF.

The V gene is TRBV28, the J gene TRBJ2-7, with TRBD1 matching 9 bases. The CDR3 is 13 amino acids. V lost 10 bases and J lost 1; bases outside the gene matches: 5. CDR1 and CDR2 from the germline V gene are MDHEN and SYDVKM. CDR3 bases: TGTGCCACTACCGACAGGGGGTCCTACGAGCAGTACTTC. Translated, it gives CATTDRGSYEQYF.

DNA of the CDR3: TGCGCCAGAATCACTCGACAGTTTAACGGCGGGGAGCTGTTTTTT. This gives the protein CARITRQFNGGELFF. This chain connects TRBV4-3 to TRBJ2-2, with TRBD1 as a possible D gene (5 bases). CDR1 and CDR2 (germline): LGHNA, YSLEER. The V end was cut by 9 bases, the J end by 7 bases, with 21 bases between. The CDR3 is made up of 15 amino acids.

The chain carries TRBV5-6 and TRBJ1-5, with D unresolved. Trimming took 1 base from V and 5 from J, leaving 10 bases between them. The CDR3 is 14 amino acids. Germline assignment: CDR1 SGHDT and CDR2 YYEEEE. The CDR3 DNA reads as TGTGCCAGCAGCTTGCGGCCGCGGGATCAGCCCCAGCATTTT. Translated: CASSLRPRDQPQHF. The whole variable domain, filled in from reference TRBV5-6 and TRBJ1-5, reads DAGVTQSPTHLIKTRGQQVTLRCSPKSGHDTVSWYQQALGQGPQFIFQYYEEEERQRGNFPDRFSGHQFPNYSSELNVNALLLGDSALYLCASSLRPRDQPQHFGDGTRLSIL.

CDR3 bases: TGTGCCAGCATGTTGGGGGCAAGAGAGACCCAGTACTTC. As protein: CASMLGARETQYF. V gene TRBV7-9 combines with J gene TRBJ2-5; the D gene is possibly TRBD1 (6 bases). The germline V and J ends were trimmed by 7 bases and 4 bases, with 13 bases remaining between them. Germline V lookup: CDR1 SEHNR, CDR2 FQNEAQ (reference sequence). There are 13 residues in the CDR3.

In its sample, this clone was seen once. The V call is TRBV5-4, the J call TRBJ1-1; possibly TRBD1 for D (5 bases). This CDR3 is built from 15 residues. Trimming cost V 5 bases and J 1 base, with 15 bases left between them. Germline assignment: CDR1 SGHNT and CDR2 YYREEE (reference sequence). CDR3 protein: CASRFEWGGNTEAFF. The CDR3 DNA reads TGTGCCAGCAGATTCGAATGGGGGGGGAACACTGAAGCTTTCTTT.

The V and J genes are TRBV29-1 and TRBJ2-1; D remains ambiguous. This CDR3 comprises 10 residues. The V gene lost 7 bases and the J gene lost 4 bases, with 5 bases spanning the gap. Germline V gives CDR1 SQVTM, CDR2 ANQGSEA. CDR3 sequence: CSAFYNEQFF. The CDR3 nucleotides read TGCAGCGCCTTTTACAATGAGCAGTTCTTC.

The chain recombines TRBV4-3 with TRBJ2-4, with 9 bases aligning to TRBD2. This CDR3 contains 18 residues. Germline V gene data show CDR1 as LGHNA and CDR2 as YSLEER. Losses at the gene ends were 2 bases for V and 0 bases for J; bases not matched to a gene: 8. The CDR3 bases are TGCGCCAGCAGCCAATTGACTAGCGGAGGAGCAGCCAAAAACATTCAGTACTTC. Its translation is CASSQLTSGGAAKNIQYF.

The chain links TRBV5-8 to TRBJ1-5; the match to TRBD1 covers 9 bases. Germline CDR1 SGHTS, CDR2 YDEGEE. The CDR3 contains 15 residues. V gave up 4 bases and J gave up 3 bases; unmatched junction bases: 5. The CDR3 protein is CASSLGTGTNQPQHF. The CDR3 DNA sequence: TGTGCCAGCAGCCTCGGGACAGGGACCAATCAGCCCCAGCATTTT.

V and J are TRBV7-2 and TRBJ2-5; 11 nucleotides agree with TRBD2. The CDR3 sequence is 15 residues long. Trimming at V came to 5 bases and at J to 4 bases, leaving 6 bases not matched to a gene. Germline values: CDR1 SGHTA, CDR2 FQGNSA. CDR3 bases: TGTGCCAGCAGCGTAACTAGCGGGAGCGGAGAGACCCAGTACTTC. Translation gives CASSVTSGSGETQYF.

CDR3 in DNA: TGCGCCAGCAGCAAAACCGGGACAGAAGGTTTTGGCTACACCTTC. This translates into CASSKTGTEGFGYTF. This rearrangement joins TRBV5-1 to TRBJ1-2; 7 nucleotides line up with TRBD1. The CDR3 sequence is 15 residues long. Germline assignment: CDR1 SGHRS and CDR2 YFSETQ. The V and J ends lost 4 bases and 7 bases, in that order; junction bases with no gene match: 13.

The chain is built from TRBV5-1 and TRBJ2-5; possibly TRBD1 for D (7 bases). Trimming pared 4 bases from V and 8 bases from J, leaving 21 bases between. The CDR3 has 15 amino acids. CDR1 and CDR2 (germline): SGHRS, YFSETQ. This chain's CDR3 is CASSLQNSQGTTQYF. DNA for the CDR3: TGCGCCAGCAGCCTCCAAAATTCACAGGGGACTACCCAGTACTTC.

The V gene is TRBV6-5, the J gene TRBJ1-1; D call uncertain. V lost 0 bases and J lost 4, with 9 bases in between. The germline V gene encodes CDR1 MNHEY and CDR2 SVGAGI. CDR3 length equals 14 residues. The CDR3 coding sequence is TGTGCCAGCAGTTACTCGAGGGAGGGCACTGAAGCTTTCTTT. Its protein product is CASSYSREGTEAFF.

The V call is TRBV27, the J call TRBJ1-1; TRBD1 is a possible D gene (5 bases). Germline CDR1 MNHEY, CDR2 SMNVEV (reference sequence). V shed 8 bases and J shed 3 bases, with 19 bases lying between them. CDR3 length: 15 amino acids. CDR3: CASSGMGPRDTEAFF. Written as DNA, the CDR3 is TGTGCCAGCTCAGGGATGGGGCCACGGGACACTGAAGCTTTCTTT.

V usage is TRBV19 and J usage is TRBJ2-2; TRBD1 aligns across 7 bases. Germline V gives CDR1 LNHDA, CDR2 SQIVND (reference sequence). V was clipped by 5 bases and J by 1 base; unmatched bases: 1. This CDR3 comprises 14 residues. This CDR3 is CASSWTGNTGELFF. The CDR3 nucleotides are TGTGCCAGTAGTTGGACAGGGAACACCGGGGAGCTGTTTTTT.

The CDR3 reads CASSSRDRGTQPQHF. The DNA for the CDR3 is TGTGCCAGCAGCTCACGGGACAGGGGGACTCAGCCCCAGCATTTT. This rearrangement joins TRBV5-6 to TRBJ1-5; 11 positions match TRBD1. V shed 3 bases and J 6 bases; nucleotides not matched to a gene: 5. Germline-derived CDR1 and CDR2 are SGHDT and YYEEEE. The CDR3 length is 15 residues. Supplemented by reference TRBV5-6 and TRBJ1-5, the full variable domain reads DAGVTQSPTHLIKTRGQQVTLRCSPKSGHDTVSWYQQALGQGPQFIFQYYEEEERQRGNFPDRFSGHQFPNYSSELNVNALLLGDSALYLCASSSRDRGTQPQHFGDGTRLSIL.

The sample holds a few counts of this clone. The chain is built from TRBV6-1 and TRBJ1-4, with D possibly TRBD1 on 5 matching bases. The CDR3 loop spans 15 amino acids. Trimming left V 1 base short and J 5 bases short, with 11 bases between. CDR1 is MNHNS, CDR2 SASEGT, per germline. CDR3 coding DNA: TGTGCCAGCAGTGAAGGGCAGGGAAGAAATGAAAAACTGTTTTTT. This sequence encodes CASSEGQGRNEKLFF.

The chain employs TRBV7-9 and TRBJ1-2; a weak D match, TRBD1 (6 bases). The CDR3 has 13 residues. Trimming removed 3 bases at V and 8 bases at J, with 13 bases between. From germline, CDR1 is SEHNR and CDR2 FQNEAQ (reference sequence). The CDR3 bases are TGTGCCAGCAGCTTCCGGGACAATCAGGGCTACACCTTC. Protein sequence: CASSFRDNQGYTF.

The chain links TRBV6-1 to TRBJ2-7; 10 bases map to TRBD2. V trimming: 4 bases; J trimming: 3 bases; junction bases outside the gene matches: 15. The CDR3 has 18 residues. Per the germline V gene, CDR1 is MNHNS and CDR2 is SASEGT. For the CDR3, the DNA is TGTGCCAGCAGTGGTGTGGAAGGGCTAGCGGGGGCCCTCTACGAGCAGTACTTC. It specifies CASSGVEGLAGALYEQYF.

V usage is TRBV5-4 and J usage is TRBJ1-6; D is ambiguous. Trimming stripped 0 bases from V and 6 bases from J, with 10 bases between. There are 15 residues in the CDR3. Germline CDR1 reads SGHNT; CDR2 reads YYREEE (reference sequence). The CDR3 region is CASSLDSLSNSPLHF. The CDR3 region has the DNA TGTGCCAGCAGCTTGGACTCCCTGTCTAATTCACCCCTCCACTTT.

This clone was found once. In DNA, the CDR3 is TGTGCCAGCAGCCCTCGACAGGGTGGAGAGACCCAGTACTTC. Translating it yields CASSPRQGGETQYF. The chain is built from TRBV7-2 and TRBJ2-5; 7 bases agree with TRBD1. The J segment lost 4 bases and the V segment lost 5 bases, leaving 7 bases of the junction unmatched. The CDR3 is 14 residues long. CDR1 and CDR2 (germline): SGHTA, FQGNSA.

This clone is a singleton in its sample. V usage is TRBV30 and J usage is TRBJ1-2; 8 bases are shared with TRBD1. Losses at the gene ends were 2 bases for V and 7 bases for J; bases not matched to a gene: 15. CDR1 and CDR2 from the germline V gene are GTSNPN and SVGIG (reference sequence). The CDR3 length is 16 residues. CDR3 DNA sequence: TGTGCCTGGAGTCGAGGCCGGCGGGACAGGTGGAGTGGCTACACCTTC. Translation gives CAWSRGRRDRWSGYTF.

The chain has TRBV28 and TRBJ2-2; TRBD1 matches at 7 bases. In germline, CDR1 is MDHEN, CDR2 SYDVKM. V trimming: 2 bases; J trimming: 5 bases; junction bases outside the gene matches: 2. The CDR3 is made up of 14 amino acids. The DNA for the CDR3 is TGTGCCAGCAGTTTAACAGGGGAGACCGGGGAGCTGTTTTTT. This sequence encodes CASSLTGETGELFF.

The chain carries TRBV5-1 and TRBJ2-7; 7 bases are shared with TRBD2. The germline V gene encodes CDR1 SGHRS and CDR2 YFSETQ. The CDR3 totals 15 residues. J lost 4 bases, V lost 0 bases, and 7 bases had no gene match. CDR3 in amino acids: CASSLGGGDFYEQYF. Here the CDR3 DNA reads TGCGCCAGCAGCTTGGGTGGGGGGGACTTTTACGAGCAGTACTTC.

This chain joins TRBV4-1 and TRBJ2-3, with 9 positions matching TRBD1. The germline V gene has CDR1 MGHRA and CDR2 YSYEKL. There are 15 residues in the CDR3. V gave up 4 bases and J gave up 4 bases; unmatched junction bases: 6. The CDR3 reads CASSLTGGDADTQYF. CDR3 in DNA: TGCGCCAGCAGCCTTACAGGGGGCGATGCAGATACGCAGTATTTT.

The chain employs TRBV27 and TRBJ2-7; 10 nucleotides line up with TRBD1. CDR3 length: 14 residues. Trimming removed 6 bases from V and 6 bases from J; junction bases left unmatched: 8. CDR1 and CDR2 from the germline V gene are MNHEY and SMNVEV (reference sequence). The chain's CDR3 is CASSWGQGSGEQYF. CDR3 bases: TGTGCCAGCAGCTGGGGACAGGGGAGCGGCGAGCAGTACTTC.

The V call is TRBV9, the J call TRBJ1-2; TRBD1 matches 8 bases. Losses at the gene ends were 0 bases for V and 8 bases for J; bases not matched to a gene: 12. This CDR3 has 16 amino acids. Germline V gives CDR1 SGDLS, CDR2 YYNGEE. The CDR3, as DNA: TGTGCCAGCAGCGTAGTACAGGGGGGGCCTCGGGAAGGCTACACCTTC. Its translation is CASSVVQGGPREGYTF.

The chain uses TRBV7-2 and TRBJ2-5, with 8 bases that match TRBD2. The V and J ends lost 5 bases and 4 bases, in that order; junction bases with no gene match: 9. This CDR3 has 15 residues. CDR1 and CDR2 from the germline V gene are SGHTA and FQGNSA. The CDR3 loop reads CASSPRGAGVETQYF. As DNA, the CDR3 is TGTGCCAGCAGCCCTCGGGGAGCGGGAGTAGAGACCCAGTACTTC.